This TCR beta chain was documented in a study of blood T cell repertoires in COVID-19. Study as a whole: COVID-19 samples from acute and convalescent phases originated in the United States, Italy and Spain.

Assay used: immunoSEQ multiplex PCR; TCRdb lists only in-frame clones, some missing. The profile shows roughly 100,000 clones, less than 90% of them singletons. Unmatched junction bases numbered 8, after V lost 4 bases and J lost 5 bases. The CDR3 runs to 15 residues. CDR1 is PRHDT and CDR2 is FYEKMQ in the germline V gene (reference sequence). Sequencing was performed on peripheral blood. The TCR sequence derives from a human donor in a cohort sampled during active COVID-19. The chain couples TRBV13 to TRBJ2-7; 10 bases align to TRBD1. The CDR3 nucleotides are TGTGCCAGCAGCTCCTCCGGGACAGGGGTAAACGAGCAGTACTTC. It translates to CASSSSGTGVNEQYF.